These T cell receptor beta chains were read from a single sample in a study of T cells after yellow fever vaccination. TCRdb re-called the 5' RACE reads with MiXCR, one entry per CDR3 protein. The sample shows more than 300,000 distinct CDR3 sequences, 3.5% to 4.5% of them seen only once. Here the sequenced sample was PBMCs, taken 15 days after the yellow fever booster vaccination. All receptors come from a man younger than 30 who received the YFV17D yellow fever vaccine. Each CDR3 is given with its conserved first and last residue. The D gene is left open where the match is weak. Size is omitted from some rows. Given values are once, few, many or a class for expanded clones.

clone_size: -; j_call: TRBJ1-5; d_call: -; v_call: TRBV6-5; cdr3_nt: TGTGCCAGCAATCAAGGGAATAGCAATCAGCCCCAGCATTTT; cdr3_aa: CASNQGNSNQPQHF
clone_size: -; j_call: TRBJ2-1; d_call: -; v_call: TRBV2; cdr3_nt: TGTGCCAGCAATCAACAAGGAAACAATGAGCAGTTCTTC; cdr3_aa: CASNQQGNNEQFF
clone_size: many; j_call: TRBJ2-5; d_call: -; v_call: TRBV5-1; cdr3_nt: TGCGCCAGCAGCCCTGAGGGAGAGACCCAGTACTTC; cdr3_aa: CASSPEGETQYF
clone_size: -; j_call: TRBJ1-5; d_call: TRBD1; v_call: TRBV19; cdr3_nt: TGTGCCAGTAGCGCGGACAGGGTGGGCAATCAGCCCCAGCATTTT; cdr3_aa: CASSADRVGNQPQHF
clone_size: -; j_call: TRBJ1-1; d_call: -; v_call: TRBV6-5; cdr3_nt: TGTGCCAGCAACTCAGAGGGGGTCTTCACTGAAGCTTTCTTT; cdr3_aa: CASNSEGVFTEAFF
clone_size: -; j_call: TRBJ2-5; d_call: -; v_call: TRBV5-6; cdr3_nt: TGTGCCAGCAGAGGCCGCAGGGGTGCGGAGACCCAGTACTTC; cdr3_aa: CASRGRRGAETQYF
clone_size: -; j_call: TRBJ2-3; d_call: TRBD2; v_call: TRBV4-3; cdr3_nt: TGCGCCAGCAGCCAAGATCTGACTAGCGGGGTAACAGATACGCAGTATTTT; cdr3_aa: CASSQDLTSGVTDTQYF
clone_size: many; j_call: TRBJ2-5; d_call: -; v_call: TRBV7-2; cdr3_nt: TGTGCCAGCAGCCCAACGGGCCTAGCCCGACTCTTC; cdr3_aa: CASSPTGLARLF
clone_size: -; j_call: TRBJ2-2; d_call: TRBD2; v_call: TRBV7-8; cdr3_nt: TGTGCCAGCAGCTTGTTGGGCCAGACTAGCGGGGGGACCGGGGAGCTGTTTTTT; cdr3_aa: CASSLLGQTSGGTGELFF
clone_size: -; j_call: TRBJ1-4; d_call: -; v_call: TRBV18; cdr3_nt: TGTGCCAGCTCACCATCGTTGGGAGGGGCTGAAAAACTGTTTTTT; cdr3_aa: CASSPSLGGAEKLFF
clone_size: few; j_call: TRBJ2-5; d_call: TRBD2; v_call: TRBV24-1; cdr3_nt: TGTGCCACCGGGACTAGCGGGGGAGAGACCCAGTACTTC; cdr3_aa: CATGTSGGETQYF
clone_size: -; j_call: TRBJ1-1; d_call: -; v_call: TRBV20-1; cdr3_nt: TGCAGTGCTAGGACCTTGGGGGGAGGGAACACTGAAGCTTTCTTT; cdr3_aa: CSARTLGGGNTEAFF
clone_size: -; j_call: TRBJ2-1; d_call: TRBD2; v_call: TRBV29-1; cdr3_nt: TGCAGCGTTCTCGGACTAGCGGGTACCAGCTCCTACAATGAGCAGTTCTTC; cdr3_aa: CSVLGLAGTSSYNEQFF
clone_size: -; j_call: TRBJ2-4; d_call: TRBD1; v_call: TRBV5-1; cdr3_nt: TGCGCCAGCAGACTCAAGGGGGACAGCATAGCCAAAAACATTCAGTACTTC; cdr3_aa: CASRLKGDSIAKNIQYF
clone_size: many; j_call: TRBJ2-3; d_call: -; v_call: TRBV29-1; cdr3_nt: TGCAGCGTCTTCGCCCCTAGTAGAGATACGCAGTATTTT; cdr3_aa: CSVFAPSRDTQYF
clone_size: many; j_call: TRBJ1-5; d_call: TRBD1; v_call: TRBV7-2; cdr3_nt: TGTGCCAGCAGCTTGGGACAGGGGGGTCGGCCCCAGCATTTT; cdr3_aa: CASSLGQGGRPQHF
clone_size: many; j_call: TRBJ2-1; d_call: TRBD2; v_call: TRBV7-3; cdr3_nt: TGTGCCAGCAGCTTAACGACTAGCGGAAAGGAGCAGTTCTTC; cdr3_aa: CASSLTTSGKEQFF
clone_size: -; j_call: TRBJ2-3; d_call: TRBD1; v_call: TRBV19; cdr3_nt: TGTGCCAGTAGCCTAGTTCTCTCCGGACAGGGAGTTGGAGATACGCAGTATTTT; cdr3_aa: CASSLVLSGQGVGDTQYF
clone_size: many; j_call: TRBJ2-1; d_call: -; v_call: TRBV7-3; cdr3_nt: TGTGCCAGCAGCTTGGGGGGAGGTAAAAATGAGCAGTTCTTC; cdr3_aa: CASSLGGGKNEQFF
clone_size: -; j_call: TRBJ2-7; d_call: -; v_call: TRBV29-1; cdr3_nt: TGCAGCGTGCCCGTGGGGGGCGAGCAGTACTTC; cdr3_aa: CSVPVGGEQYF
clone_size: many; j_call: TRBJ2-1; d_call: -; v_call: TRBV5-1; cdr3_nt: TGTGCCAGCAGCTTACGAGATGAGCAGTTCTTC; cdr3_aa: CASSLRDEQFF
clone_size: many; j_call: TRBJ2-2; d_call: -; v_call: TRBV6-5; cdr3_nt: TGTGCCAGTTCAGTCTATGGGGCGGTCGTCAACACCGGGGAGCTGTTTTTT; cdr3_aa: CASSVYGAVVNTGELFF
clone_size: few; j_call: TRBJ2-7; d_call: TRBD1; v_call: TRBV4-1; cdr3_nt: TGCGCCAGCAGACAACAGGGGACGCGGGAGCAGTACTTC; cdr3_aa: CASRQQGTREQYF
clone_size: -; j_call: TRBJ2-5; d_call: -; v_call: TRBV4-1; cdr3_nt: TGCGCCAGCAGCCGCCCGGCGGAAGGGGGTCCCCGGGAGACCCAGTACTTC; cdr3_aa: CASSRPAEGGPRETQYF
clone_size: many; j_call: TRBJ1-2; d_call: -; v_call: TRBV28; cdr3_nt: TGTGCCAGCAGTTCCGTATCGGGGGGCTACACCTTC; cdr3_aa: CASSSVSGGYTF
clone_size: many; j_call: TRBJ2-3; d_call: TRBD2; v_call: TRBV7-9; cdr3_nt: TGTGCCAGCCACAACGGACTAGCGGTAGATACGCAGTATTTT; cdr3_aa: CASHNGLAVDTQYF
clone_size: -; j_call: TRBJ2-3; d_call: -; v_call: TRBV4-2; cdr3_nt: TGTGCCAGCAGGGCTACCCCGACCAGCACAGATACGCAGTATTTT; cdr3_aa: CASRATPTSTDTQYF
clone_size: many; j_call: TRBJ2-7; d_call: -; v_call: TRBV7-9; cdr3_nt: TGTGCCAGCAGCTTAGCTCTCCGTTCCTACGAGCAGTACTTC; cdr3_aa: CASSLALRSYEQYF
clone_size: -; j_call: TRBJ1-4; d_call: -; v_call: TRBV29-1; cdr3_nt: TGCAGCGTTGAAGGGTCGTCAGTCCATGAAAAACTGTTTTTT; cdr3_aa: CSVEGSSVHEKLFF
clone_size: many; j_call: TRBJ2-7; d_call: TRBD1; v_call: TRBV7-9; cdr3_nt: TGTGCCAGCAGTTACCAGCCGGGACAGGGCTCCGAGCAGTACTTC; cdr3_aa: CASSYQPGQGSEQYF
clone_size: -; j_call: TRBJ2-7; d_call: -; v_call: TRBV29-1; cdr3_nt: TGCAGCGTTGGAGGGCACAACTACGAGCAGTACTTC; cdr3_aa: CSVGGHNYEQYF
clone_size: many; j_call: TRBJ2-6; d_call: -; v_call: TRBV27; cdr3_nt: TGTGCCAGCAGTGCGAGGACACTAATCTCTGGGGCCAACGTCCTGACTTTC; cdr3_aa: CASSARTLISGANVLTF
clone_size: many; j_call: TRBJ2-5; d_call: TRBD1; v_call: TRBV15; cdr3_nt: TGTGCCACCAGCAGAGATCCACAGGGGGCACAAGAGACCCAGTACTTC; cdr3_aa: CATSRDPQGAQETQYF
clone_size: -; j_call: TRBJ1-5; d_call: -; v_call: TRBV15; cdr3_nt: TGTGCCACCAGCACCTCCGGGCTGGGCAATCAGCCCCAGCATTTT; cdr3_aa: CATSTSGLGNQPQHF
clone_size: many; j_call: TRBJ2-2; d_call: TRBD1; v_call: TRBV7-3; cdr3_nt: TGTGCCAGCAGCGACGGACAGGTCACCGGGGAGCTGTTTTTT; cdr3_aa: CASSDGQVTGELFF
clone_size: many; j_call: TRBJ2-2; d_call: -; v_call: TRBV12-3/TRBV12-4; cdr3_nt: TGTGCCAGCAGTGGGGACACCGGGGAGCTGTTTTTT; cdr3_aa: CASSGDTGELFF
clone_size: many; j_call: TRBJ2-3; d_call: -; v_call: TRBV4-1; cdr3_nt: TGCGCCAGCAGCCAAGAGCCCCGCACAGATACGCAGTATTTT; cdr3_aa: CASSQEPRTDTQYF
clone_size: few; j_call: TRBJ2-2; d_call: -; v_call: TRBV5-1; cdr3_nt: TGCGCCAGCAGCTTGGAGGCCGGGGAGCTGTTTTTT; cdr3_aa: CASSLEAGELFF
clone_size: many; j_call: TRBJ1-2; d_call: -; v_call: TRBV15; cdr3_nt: TGTGCCACCAGCACCGCCCGGACGGGCGATCGCTACACCTTC; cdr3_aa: CATSTARTGDRYTF
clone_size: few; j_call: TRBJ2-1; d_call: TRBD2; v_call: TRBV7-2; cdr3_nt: TGTGCCAGCACCTACGCCCCCGGACTAGCGGGAGTAGATGAGCAGTTCTTC; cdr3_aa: CASTYAPGLAGVDEQFF
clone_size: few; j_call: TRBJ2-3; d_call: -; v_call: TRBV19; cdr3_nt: TGTGCCACCGGGGACTCCACAGATACGCAGTATTTT; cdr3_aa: CATGDSTDTQYF
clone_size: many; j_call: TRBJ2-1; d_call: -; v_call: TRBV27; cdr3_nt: TGTGCCAGCAGTTTCGCGGGGGCGACCAATGAGCAGTTCTTC; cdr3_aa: CASSFAGATNEQFF
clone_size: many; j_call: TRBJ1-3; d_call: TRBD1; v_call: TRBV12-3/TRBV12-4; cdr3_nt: TGTGCCAGCGGGGACAGTCCCTCGCTAGGAAACACCATATATTTT; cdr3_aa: CASGDSPSLGNTIYF
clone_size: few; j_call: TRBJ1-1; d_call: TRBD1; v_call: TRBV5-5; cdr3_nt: TGTGCCAGCAGCCCTTGGGGGACAGGGAACACTGAAGCTTTCTTT; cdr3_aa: CASSPWGTGNTEAFF
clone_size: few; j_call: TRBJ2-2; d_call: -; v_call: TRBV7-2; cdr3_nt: TGTGCCAGCAGCAATGCCGTTCAAGCGAACACCGGGGAGCTGTTTTTT; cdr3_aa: CASSNAVQANTGELFF
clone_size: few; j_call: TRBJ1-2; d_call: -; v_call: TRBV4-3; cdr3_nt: TGCGCCAGCAGCCAAGATCACAGGGTCCTAAGGGGCTACACCTTC; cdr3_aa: CASSQDHRVLRGYTF
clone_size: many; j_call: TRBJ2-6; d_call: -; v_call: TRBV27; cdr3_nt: TGTGCCAGCTCCCCGCTCGGGGCCAACGTCCTGACTTTC; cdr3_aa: CASSPLGANVLTF
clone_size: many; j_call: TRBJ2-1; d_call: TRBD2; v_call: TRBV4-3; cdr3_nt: TGCGCCAGCAGCCAAGTATGGAGTAGCGGGGTCCACAATGAGCAGTTCTTC; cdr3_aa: CASSQVWSSGVHNEQFF
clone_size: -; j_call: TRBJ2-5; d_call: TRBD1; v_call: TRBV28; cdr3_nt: TGTGCCAGCAGTTTCAACCGGGACAGGGGGGGAGAGACCCAGTACTTC; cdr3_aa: CASSFNRDRGGETQYF
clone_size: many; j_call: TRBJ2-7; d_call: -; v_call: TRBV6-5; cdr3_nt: TGTGCCAGCAGTTTCGGGGTCCTCTACGAGCAGTACTTC; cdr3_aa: CASSFGVLYEQYF
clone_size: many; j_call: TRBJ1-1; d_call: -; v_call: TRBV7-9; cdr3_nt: TGTGCCAGCAGCCAACGAACAAAAGCTTTCTTT; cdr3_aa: CASSQRTKAFF
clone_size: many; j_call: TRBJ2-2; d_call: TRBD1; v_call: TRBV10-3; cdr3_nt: TGTGCCATCAGACCAGACAGGGCCGGGGAGCTGTTTTTT; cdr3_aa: CAIRPDRAGELFF